This T cell receptor beta chain was obtained from a study of T cells in Graves' hyperthyroidism and ophthalmopathy. Study-level background: At the time of initial diagnosis and before any treatment, peripheral blood was collected. General observations from the study: A model built on 13 V-J features separated ophthalmopathy from stable hyperthyroidism.

The CDR3 regions of TCR beta were amplified from RNA transcripts. HTBI primers drove first-round RT-PCR of the TCR CDR3. Each CDR3 protein gets one entry after TCRdb re-called the multiplex PCR reads with MiXCR. The top ten clones hold 25% to 30% of a sample with hundreds of thousands of distinct CDR3 sequences, about 17% of them seen once. Looked up from germline, CDR1 is ENHRY and CDR2 is SYGVKD. This CDR3 spans 13 amino acids. V trimming: 6 bases; J trimming: 6 bases; junction bases outside the gene matches: 5. With respect to this clonotype: Antigen unknown.

Diagnoses used clinical symptoms, serum thyroxine and TRAb, thyroid ultrasound and orbital computed tomography. The PBMCs had their origin in around 9.1 ml of fresh peripheral blood. Sample: blood. The chain carries TRBV10-3 and TRBJ1-2; 9 bases are a match to TRBD1. This receptor was taken from a woman aged 18-30 years with Graves' ophthalmopathy. The chain's CDR3 is CAISGRDRDGYTF. CDR3 nucleotides: TGTGCCATCAGCGGACGGGACAGGGATGGCTACACCTTC.